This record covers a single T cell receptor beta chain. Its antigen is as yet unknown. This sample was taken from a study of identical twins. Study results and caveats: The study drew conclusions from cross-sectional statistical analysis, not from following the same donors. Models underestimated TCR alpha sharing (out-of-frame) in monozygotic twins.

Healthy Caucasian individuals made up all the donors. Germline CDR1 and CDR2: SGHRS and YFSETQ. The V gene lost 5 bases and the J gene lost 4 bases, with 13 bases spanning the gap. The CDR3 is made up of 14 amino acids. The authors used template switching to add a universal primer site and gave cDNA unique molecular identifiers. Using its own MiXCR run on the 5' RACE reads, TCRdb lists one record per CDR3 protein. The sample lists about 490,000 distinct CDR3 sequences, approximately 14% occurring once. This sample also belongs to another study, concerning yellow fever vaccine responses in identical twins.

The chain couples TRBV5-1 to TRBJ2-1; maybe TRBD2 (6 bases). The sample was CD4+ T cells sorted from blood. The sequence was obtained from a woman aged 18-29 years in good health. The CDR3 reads CASRESGDYNEQFF. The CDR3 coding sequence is TGCGCCAGCAGAGAGTCGGGGGATTACAATGAGCAGTTCTTC.